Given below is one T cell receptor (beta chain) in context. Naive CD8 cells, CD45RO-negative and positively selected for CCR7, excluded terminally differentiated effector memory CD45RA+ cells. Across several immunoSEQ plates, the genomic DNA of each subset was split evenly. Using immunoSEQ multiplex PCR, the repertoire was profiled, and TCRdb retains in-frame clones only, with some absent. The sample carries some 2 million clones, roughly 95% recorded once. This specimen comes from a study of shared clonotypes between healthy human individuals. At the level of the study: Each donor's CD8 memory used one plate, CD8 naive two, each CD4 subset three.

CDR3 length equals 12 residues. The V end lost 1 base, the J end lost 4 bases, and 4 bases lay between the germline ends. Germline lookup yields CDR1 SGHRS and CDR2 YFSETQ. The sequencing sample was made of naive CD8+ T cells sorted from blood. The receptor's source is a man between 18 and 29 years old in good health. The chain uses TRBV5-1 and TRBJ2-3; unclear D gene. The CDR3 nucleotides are TGCGCCAGCAGCTTGTCCGCAGATACGCAGTATTTT. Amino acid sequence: CASSLSADTQYF.